One sample yielded the 23 T cell receptor beta chains listed below, sequenced in a study of CD8 T cells in Susac syndrome. RNA totalling roughly 0.45 to 1 ug underwent reverse transcription with random hexamers. TCRdb passed the immunoSEQ multiplex PCR reads through MiXCR, listing each CDR3 protein once. Here the sample spans approximately 220,000 distinct CDR3 sequences, 85% to 95% being singletons. Material for sequencing was CD4+ T cells from PBMCs. All receptors derive from a human donor with multiple sclerosis.

This chain links TRBV29-1 with TRBJ2-5; 7 nucleotides agree with TRBD2. V trimming: 5 bases; J trimming: 5 bases; junction bases outside the gene matches: 8. Germline V CDR1 and CDR2: SQVTM, ANQGSEA. This CDR3 contains 13 residues. The CDR3: CSVSWMGGETQYF. The CDR3 DNA reads as TGCAGCGTTTCATGGATGGGGGGGGAGACCCAGTACTTC.

This chain joins TRBV3-1 and TRBJ2-1; 7 positions agree with TRBD1. This CDR3 contains 14 residues. Per germline, CDR1 LGHDT and CDR2 YNNKEL (reference sequence). Germline trimming cut 4 bases from V and 9 bases from J; bases unmatched to any gene: 9. CDR3: CASSLADRDSEQFF. The CDR3 nucleotides read TGTGCCAGCAGCCTCGCTGACAGGGATAGTGAGCAGTTCTTC.

The J gene is TRBJ1-5, the V gene TRBV15; D not resolved. This CDR3 is 14 amino acids long. Per the germline V gene, CDR1 is LNHNV and CDR2 is YYDKDF (reference sequence). With 3 bases removed from V and 0 bases from J, the gap between germline ends came to 6 bases. The DNA of the CDR3 is TGTGCCACCAGCAGGGGAAATAGCAATCAGCCCCAGCATTTT. It translates to CATSRGNSNQPQHF.

The J gene is TRBJ1-1, the V gene TRBV19; 10 bases agree with TRBD1. The V gene end was trimmed by 8 bases and the J gene end by 4 bases; junction bases not matched to a gene: 7. The germline V gene has CDR1 LNHDA and CDR2 SQIVND (reference sequence). The CDR3 is 14 residues long. This chain's CDR3 is CASCGQGVVTEAFF. CDR3 bases: TGTGCCAGTTGCGGACAGGGGGTCGTCACTGAAGCTTTCTTT.

This rearrangement joins TRBV29-1 to TRBJ1-1, with 10 nucleotides matching TRBD1. J gave up 5 bases and V 5 bases, and 8 bases lay outside the gene matches. This CDR3 has 14 residues. Germline V lookup: CDR1 SQVTM, CDR2 ANQGSEA. The CDR3 sequence: CSVRTGGRGTEAFF. The CDR3 DNA reads as TGCAGCGTTCGGACAGGGGGAAGGGGAACTGAAGCTTTCTTT.

This chain connects TRBV27 to TRBJ2-1; D gene uncertain. The germline V gene encodes CDR1 MNHEY and CDR2 SMNVEV (reference sequence). Trimming pared 2 bases from V and 5 bases from J, leaving 10 bases between. This CDR3 has 14 residues. CDR3 nucleotide sequence: TGTGCCAGCAGTTTAGGCAGGCTTAACAATGAGCAGTTCTTC. This encodes CASSLGRLNNEQFF.

The rearrangement links TRBV20-1 to TRBJ2-3, with TRBD2 matching over 10 bases. The CDR3 has 14 residues. The V gene's germline CDR1 is DFQATT and CDR2 SNEGSKA (reference sequence). Losses at the gene ends were 1 base for V and 6 bases for J; bases not matched to a gene: 4. The CDR3 sequence: CSARVASGGDTQYF. The CDR3, as DNA: TGCAGTGCTAGAGTGGCTAGCGGGGGTGATACGCAGTATTTT.

The V call is TRBV7-8, the J call TRBJ2-5; 9 bases match TRBD2. CDR1 and CDR2 (germline): SGHVS, FQNEAQ. V shed 1 base and J 3 bases; nucleotides not matched to a gene: 6. This CDR3 comprises 16 residues. CDR3 amino acids: CASSLVLAGLEETQYF. CDR3 bases: TGTGCCAGCAGCTTAGTCCTAGCGGGGTTAGAAGAGACCCAGTACTTC.

The chain is built from TRBV11-2 and TRBJ2-3, with D unclear. Germline-derived CDR1 and CDR2 are SGHAT and FQNNGV. Trimming pared 6 bases from V and 0 bases from J, leaving 7 bases between. The CDR3 length is 13 residues. The CDR3 coding sequence is TGTGCCAGCAGAAAACAGAGCACAGATACGCAGTATTTT. Protein product: CASRKQSTDTQYF.

This chain links TRBV11-2 with TRBJ1-1; D gene ambiguous. The CDR3 consists of 14 residues. In germline, CDR1 is SGHAT, CDR2 FQNNGV. V was trimmed by 7 bases and J by 1 base, leaving 13 bases between them. The CDR3 DNA follows: TGTGCCAGCAATGGACTGAGGGAGAACACTGAAGCTTTCTTT. As protein: CASNGLRENTEAFF.

The genes are TRBV5-6 and TRBJ2-5; 9 bases line up with TRBD1. V shed 6 bases and J 2 bases; nucleotides not matched to a gene: 8. Germline lookup yields CDR1 SGHDT and CDR2 YYEEEE. The CDR3 has 15 amino acids. CDR3 region: CASTRGTGWQETQYF. The CDR3 DNA reads as TGTGCCAGCACCCGGGGGACAGGGTGGCAAGAGACCCAGTACTTC. The variable domain in full, completed from reference TRBV5-6 and TRBJ2-5, reads DAGVTQSPTHLIKTRGQQVTLRCSPKSGHDTVSWYQQALGQGPQFIFQYYEEEERQRGNFPDRFSGHQFPNYSSELNVNALLLGDSALYLCASTRGTGWQETQYFGPGTRLLVL.

CDR3: CAWSLRQDSEQYF. The CDR3 DNA reads as TGTGCCTGGAGTTTGAGGCAGGATAGTGAGCAGTACTTC. This chain links TRBV30 with TRBJ2-7; D gene uncertain. Germline CDR1 reads GTSNPN; CDR2 reads SVGIG (reference sequence). The CDR3 is made up of 13 amino acids. Trimming took 2 bases from V and 7 from J, leaving 15 bases between them. The full variable domain, in which reference TRBV30 and TRBJ2-7 provide the parts outside the CDR3, is SQTIHQWPATLVQPVGSPLSLECTVEGTSNPNLYWYRQAAGRGLQLLFYSVGIGQISSEVPQNLSASRPQDRQFILSSKKLLLSDSGFYLCAWSLRQDSEQYFGPGTRLTVT.

V usage is TRBV9 and J usage is TRBJ1-2; a possible D gene is TRBD1 (6 bases). The CDR3 spans 14 residues. Trimming pared 3 bases from V and 8 bases from J, leaving 17 bases between. Per the germline V gene, CDR1 is SGDLS and CDR2 is YYNGEE. The CDR3 region has the DNA TGTGCCAGCAGCGCAGACGTCAGGGGCGAGGGCTACACCTTC. Amino acids: CASSADVRGEGYTF.

This chain connects TRBV11-1 to TRBJ1-2, with 7 bases aligning to TRBD1. Germline V gene lookup returns CDR1 SGHAT and CDR2 FQDESV (reference sequence). The CDR3 loop spans 15 amino acids. J gave up 5 bases and V 4 bases, and 10 bases lay outside the gene matches. The DNA of the CDR3 is TGTGCCAGCAGCTCCCGCGGTGACAGGGCTTATGGCTACACCTTC. Translated, it gives CASSSRGDRAYGYTF.

The V gene is TRBV2, the J gene TRBJ2-3; 9 positions agree with TRBD2. Unmatched junction bases numbered 4, after V lost 8 bases and J lost 4 bases. This CDR3 comprises 13 residues. CDR1 SNHLY and CDR2 FYNNEI come from the germline V gene. In DNA, the CDR3 is TGTGCCAGCGGCGGGAGGGGCCCAGATACGCAGTATTTT. Translating it yields CASGGRGPDTQYF.

This clonotype is a singleton in its sample. The chain combines TRBV20-1 with TRBJ2-7; D unclear. Germline V gene data show CDR1 as DFQATT and CDR2 as SNEGSKA (reference sequence). The ends were cut back, 6 bases at V and 2 bases at J, with 8 bases in the middle. CDR3 length: 11 residues. This CDR3 reads CSAHGPYEQYF. In DNA form, the CDR3 reads TGCAGTGCACACGGTCCCTACGAGCAGTACTTC.

V gene TRBV4-1 combines with J gene TRBJ2-3; tentative D call: TRBD1 (5 bases). With 0 bases removed from V and 5 bases from J, the gap between germline ends came to 15 bases. The CDR3 runs 16 residues. CDR1 is MGHRA, CDR2 YSYEKL, per germline. The CDR3: CASSQDQDTIIDTQYF. CDR3 bases: TGCGCCAGCAGCCAAGACCAGGACACGATTATAGATACGCAGTATTTT.

The rearrangement uses TRBV30 and TRBJ2-5, with unresolved D. The CDR3 length is 13 residues. Trimming removed 7 bases at V and 11 bases at J, with 23 bases between. CDR1 is GTSNPN and CDR2 is SVGIG in the germline V gene (reference sequence). The CDR3 region is CALMNVAATKQYF. CDR3 DNA: TGTGCCTTGATGAACGTCGCGGCTACGAAGCAGTACTTC.

V and J are TRBV30 and TRBJ1-2, with unresolved D. Trimming pared 0 bases from V and 2 bases from J, leaving 10 bases between. Germline V gene data show CDR1 as GTSNPN and CDR2 as SVGIG (reference sequence). The CDR3 has 14 residues. CDR3 sequence (DNA): TGTGCCTGGAGTGTACGGGGAGGGAACTATGGCTACACCTTC. It is translated as CAWSVRGGNYGYTF.

This chain's CDR3 is CASSFYRGLDEKLFF. For the CDR3, the DNA is TGTGCCAGCAGTTTCTACAGGGGGCTGGATGAAAAACTGTTTTTT. V gene TRBV6-6 combines with J gene TRBJ1-4, with 9 bases matching TRBD1. The CDR3 extends over 15 amino acids. V lost 4 bases to trimming and J lost 6 bases; unmatched junction nucleotides: 6. Germline V gives CDR1 MNHNY, CDR2 SVGAGI (reference sequence).

The chain uses TRBV11-2 and TRBJ2-5, with D tentatively TRBD2 (5 bases). V was cut by 5 bases and J by 7 bases, with 11 bases left in between. The CDR3 totals 12 residues. From germline, CDR1 is SGHAT and CDR2 FQNNGV. The CDR3 DNA follows: TGTGCCAGCAGCCTACCCCGGGGGACCCAGTACTTC. It encodes CASSLPRGTQYF.

This rearrangement joins TRBV18 to TRBJ1-5; D not certain. The V and J ends lost 3 bases and 6 bases respectively, with 15 bases between them. The germline V gene has CDR1 KGHSH and CDR2 LQKENI. This CDR3 is 15 amino acids long. Written as DNA, the CDR3 is TGTGCCAGCTCACCTCAGGCTCAGGAAGGTCAGCCCCAGCATTTT. The encoded protein is CASSPQAQEGQPQHF.

J is TRBJ1-6 and V is TRBV11-2; D gene unclear. CDR1 is SGHAT and CDR2 is FQNNGV in the germline V gene. This CDR3 comprises 13 residues. With 4 bases removed from V and 10 bases from J, the gap between germline ends came to 11 bases. CDR3 region: CASSSQSSSPLHF. In DNA, the CDR3 is TGTGCCAGCAGCTCCCAATCAAGCTCACCCCTCCACTTT.